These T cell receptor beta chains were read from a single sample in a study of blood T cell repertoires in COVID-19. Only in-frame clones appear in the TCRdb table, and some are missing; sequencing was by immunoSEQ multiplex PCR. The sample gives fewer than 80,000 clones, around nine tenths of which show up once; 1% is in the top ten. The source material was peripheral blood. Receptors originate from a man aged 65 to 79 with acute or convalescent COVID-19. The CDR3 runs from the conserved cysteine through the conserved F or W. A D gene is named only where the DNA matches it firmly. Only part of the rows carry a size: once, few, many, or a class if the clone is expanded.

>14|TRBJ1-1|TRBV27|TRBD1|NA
TGTGCCAGCAGGTTAGGGCAGGGGGACACTGAAGCTTTCTTT
CASRLGQGDTEAFF
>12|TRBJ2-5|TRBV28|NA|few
TGTGCCAGCAGTTTGCCTCGACGGGCCCAGTACTTC
CASSLPRRAQYF
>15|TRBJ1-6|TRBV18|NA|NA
TGTGCCAGCTCACCGGGGGGCTCCTATAATTCACCCCTCCACTTT
CASSPGGSYNSPLHF
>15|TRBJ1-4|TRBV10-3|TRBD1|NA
TGTGCCATCAGTGAACAGGGGGGGACTAATGAAAAACTGTTTTTT
CAISEQGGTNEKLFF
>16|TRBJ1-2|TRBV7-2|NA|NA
TGTGCCAGCAGCTTAAAGGCTGGGCGGGGAAACTATGGCTACACCTTC
CASSLKAGRGNYGYTF
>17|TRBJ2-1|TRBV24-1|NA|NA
TGTGCCACCAGTGATTCCCGCCTCCGGGGTGACTACAATGAGCAGTTCTTC
CATSDSRLRGDYNEQFF
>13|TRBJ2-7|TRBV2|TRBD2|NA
TGTGCCAGTTTGTCCGCGGGGGCCTACGAGCAGTACTTC
CASLSAGAYEQYF
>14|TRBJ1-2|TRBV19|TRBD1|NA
TGTGCCAGTAGGGCCCAAGGGACAGGGTATGGCTACACCTTC
CASRAQGTGYGYTF
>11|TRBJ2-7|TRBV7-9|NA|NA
TGTGCCAGCAGCCCAACCTACGAGCAGTACTTC
CASSPTYEQYF
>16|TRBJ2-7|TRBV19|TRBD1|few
TGTGCCAGTAGTATTCGGGGACAGGGGGCGAGAAACGAGCAGTACTTC
CASSIRGQGARNEQYF
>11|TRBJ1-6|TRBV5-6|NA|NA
TGTGCCAGCAGCCAGAATTCACCCCTCCACTTT
CASSQNSPLHF
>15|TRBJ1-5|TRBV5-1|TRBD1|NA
TGCGCCAGCAGCAAGACAGGGGACAGCAATCAGCCCCAGCATTTT
CASSKTGDSNQPQHF
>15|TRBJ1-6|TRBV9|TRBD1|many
TGTGCCAGCAGCATACAGGGGTTAGGGAATTCACCCCTCCACTTT
CASSIQGLGNSPLHF
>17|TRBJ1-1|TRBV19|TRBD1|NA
TGTGCCAGTAGTATAAGACAGGGACGAGGCCGGAACACTGAAGCTTTCTTT
CASSIRQGRGRNTEAFF
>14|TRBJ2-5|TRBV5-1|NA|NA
TGCGCCAGCAGCCTGGATATCACGGTAGAGACCCAGTACTTC
CASSLDITVETQYF
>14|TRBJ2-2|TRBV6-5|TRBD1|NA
TGTGCCAGCAGAGGGACAGGGTTCATCGGGGAGCTGTTTTTT
CASRGTGFIGELFF
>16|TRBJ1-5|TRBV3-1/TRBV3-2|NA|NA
TGTGCCAGCAGCCAGAACCTGCAGGGGTCCGGTCAGCCCCAGCATTTT
CASSQNLQGSGQPQHF
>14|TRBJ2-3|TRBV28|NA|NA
TGTGCCAGCCGTTCGACAGCAACCACAGATACGCAGTATTTT
CASRSTATTDTQYF
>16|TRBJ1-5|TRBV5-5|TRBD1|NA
TGTGCCAGCAGCGGCGGGACAGGCCTTGGTAATCAGCCCCAGCATTTT
CASSGGTGLGNQPQHF
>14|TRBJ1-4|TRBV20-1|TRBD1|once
TGCAGTGCTAGTTCCGGGACAGGGTATGAAAAACTGTTTTTT
CSASSGTGYEKLFF
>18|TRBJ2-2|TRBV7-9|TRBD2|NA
TGTGCCAGCAGCCGATTAGGGACTAGCGGGCGTTACACCGGGGAGCTGTTTTTT
CASSRLGTSGRYTGELFF
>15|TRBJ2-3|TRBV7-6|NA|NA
TGTGCCAGCAGCCCTTCTTGGGGGCGCACAGATACGCAGTATTTT
CASSPSWGRTDTQYF
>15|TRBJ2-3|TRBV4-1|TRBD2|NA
TGCGCCAGCAGCCGTCTTCTAGCGGTAAAAGATACGCAGTATTTT
CASSRLLAVKDTQYF
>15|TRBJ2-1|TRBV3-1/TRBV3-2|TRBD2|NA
TGTGCCAGCAGCCAAGTCCGACTAGCGAGGAATGAGCAGTTCTTC
CASSQVRLARNEQFF
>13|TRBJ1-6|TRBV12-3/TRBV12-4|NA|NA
TGTGCCAGCAGCCGGGGACTCGATTCACCCCTCCACTTT
CASSRGLDSPLHF
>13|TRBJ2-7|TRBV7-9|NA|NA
TGTGCCAGCAGCAGGGGGGCAGGGGACGAGCAGTACTTC
CASSRGAGDEQYF
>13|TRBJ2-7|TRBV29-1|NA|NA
TGCAGCGTTGAAAAAGGGGCAGGGTACGAGCAGTACTTC
CSVEKGAGYEQYF
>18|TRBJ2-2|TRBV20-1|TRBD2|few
TGCAGTGCTAGTTCCCCCCTAGCGGGGGGAGCGAACACCGGGGAGCTGTTTTTT
CSASSPLAGGANTGELFF
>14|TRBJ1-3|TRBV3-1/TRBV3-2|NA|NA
TGTGCCAGCAGCCATAATACAGGGGGAAACACCATATATTTT
CASSHNTGGNTIYF
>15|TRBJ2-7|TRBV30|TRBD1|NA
TGTGCCTGGAGAGGCTGGGACAGAGTTAGCTACGAGCAGTACTTC
CAWRGWDRVSYEQYF
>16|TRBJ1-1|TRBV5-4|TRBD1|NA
TGTGCCAGCAGCTTTGACAGGGGTCTTATGAACACTGAAGCTTTCTTT
CASSFDRGLMNTEAFF
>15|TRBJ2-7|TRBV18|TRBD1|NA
TGTGCCAGCTCACCACTTCGACAGGGGGGATACGAGCAGTACTTC
CASSPLRQGGYEQYF
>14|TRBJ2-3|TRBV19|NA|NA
TGTGCCAGTAGTATAGGGACAGACACAGATACGCAGTATTTT
CASSIGTDTDTQYF
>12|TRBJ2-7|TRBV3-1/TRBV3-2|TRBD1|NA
TGTGCCAGCAGAGACAGGGCGTACGAGCAGTACTTC
CASRDRAYEQYF
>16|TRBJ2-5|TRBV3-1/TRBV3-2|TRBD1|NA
TGTGCCAGCAGCCAAGCGCTGGCAGGGGGCCAAGAGACCCAGTACTTC
CASSQALAGGQETQYF
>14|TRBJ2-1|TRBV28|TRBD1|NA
TGTGCCAACTCAGAGACAGGGCTTAACAATGAGCAGTTCTTC
CANSETGLNNEQFF
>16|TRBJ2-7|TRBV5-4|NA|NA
TGTGCCAGCAGCCCTGGGGGGGCCTGGGGCTCCTACGAGCAGTACTTC
CASSPGGAWGSYEQYF
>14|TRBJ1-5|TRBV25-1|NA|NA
TGTGCCAGCAGTGCTGGGCAGGGCGATCAGCCCCAGCATTTT
CASSAGQGDQPQHF
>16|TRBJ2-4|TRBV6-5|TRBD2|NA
TGTGCCAGCAGTTACGGGGGGGAGGCAGCCAAAAACATTCAGTACTTC
CASSYGGEAAKNIQYF
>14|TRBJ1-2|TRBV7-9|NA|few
TGTGCCAGCAGCCCCCAGGTCGTTAACTATGGCTACACCTTC
CASSPQVVNYGYTF
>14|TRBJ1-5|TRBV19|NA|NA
TGTGCCAGCCTAGAGAGTCTTAGCAATCAGCCCCAGCATTTT
CASLESLSNQPQHF
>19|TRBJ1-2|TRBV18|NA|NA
TGTGCCAGCTCACCACCGTGGCTCCGGACTCAGCATGGGCCTTATGGCTACACCTTC
CASSPPWLRTQHGPYGYTF
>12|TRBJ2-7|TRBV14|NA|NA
TGTGCCAGCAGGGCAGGGAACTACGAGCAGTACTTC
CASRAGNYEQYF
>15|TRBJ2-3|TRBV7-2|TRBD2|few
TGTGCCAGCAGCACGCGGGGGGGCCGCACAGATACGCAGTATTTT
CASSTRGGRTDTQYF
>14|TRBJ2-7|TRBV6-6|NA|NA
TGTGCCAGCAGTTACGGCGGGGACCCCTACGAGCAGTACTTC
CASSYGGDPYEQYF
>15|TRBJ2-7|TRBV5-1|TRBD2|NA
TGCGCCAGCCAGACTAGCGGGGGGCCCTCCTACGAGCAGTACTTC
CASQTSGGPSYEQYF
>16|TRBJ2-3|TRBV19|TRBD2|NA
TGTGCCAGTAGTATCTCTAGCCTAGCGGGCTCAGATACGCAGTATTTT
CASSISSLAGSDTQYF
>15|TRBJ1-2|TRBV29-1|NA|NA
TGCAGCGTTGTAGGTGCGGCAGCGAGGAGCTATGGCTACACCTTC
CSVVGAAARSYGYTF
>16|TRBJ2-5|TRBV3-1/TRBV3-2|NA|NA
TGTGCCAGCTTACATGAAAACCGCGCAGGGCAAGAGACCCAGTACTTC
CASLHENRAGQETQYF
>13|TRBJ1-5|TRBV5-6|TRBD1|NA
TGTGCCAGCAGCCGGAATATAGGACAGGGGGAGCATTTT
CASSRNIGQGEHF
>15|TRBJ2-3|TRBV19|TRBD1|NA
TGTGCCAGTAGTATAGGGGACAGGGCCACAGATACGCAGTATTTT
CASSIGDRATDTQYF
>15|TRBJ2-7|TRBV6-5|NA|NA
TGTGCCAGCAGAAAAGGGGTAGCTAGCTCCTACGAGCAGTACTTC
CASRKGVASSYEQYF
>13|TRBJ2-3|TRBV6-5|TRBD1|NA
TGTGCCAGCACAGGGGGACCTACAGATACGCAGTATTTT
CASTGGPTDTQYF
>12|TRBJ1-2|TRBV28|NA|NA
TGTGCCAGCAGTTCACTATCTATTGGCTACACCTTC
CASSSLSIGYTF
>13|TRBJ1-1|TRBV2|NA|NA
TGTGCCAGCAGTGATACACGGAACACTGAAGCTTTCTTT
CASSDTRNTEAFF